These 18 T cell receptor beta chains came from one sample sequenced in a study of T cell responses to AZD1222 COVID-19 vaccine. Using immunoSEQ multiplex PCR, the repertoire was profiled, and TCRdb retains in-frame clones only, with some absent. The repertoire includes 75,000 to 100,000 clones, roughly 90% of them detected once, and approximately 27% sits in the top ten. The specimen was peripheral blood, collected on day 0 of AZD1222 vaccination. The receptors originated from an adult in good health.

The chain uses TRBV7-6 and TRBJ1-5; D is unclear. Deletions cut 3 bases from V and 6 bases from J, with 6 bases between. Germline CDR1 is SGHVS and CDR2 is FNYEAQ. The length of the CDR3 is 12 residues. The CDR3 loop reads CASSFLSQPQHF. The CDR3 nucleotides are TGTGCCAGCAGCTTTTTAAGTCAGCCCCAGCATTTT.

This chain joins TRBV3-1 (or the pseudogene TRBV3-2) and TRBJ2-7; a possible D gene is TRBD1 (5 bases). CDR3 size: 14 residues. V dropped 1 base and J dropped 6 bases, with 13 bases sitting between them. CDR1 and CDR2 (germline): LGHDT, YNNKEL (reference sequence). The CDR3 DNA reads TGTGCCAGCAGCCAAGTTAGGGGTGGAAGCGAGCAGTACTTC. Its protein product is CASSQVRGGSEQYF.

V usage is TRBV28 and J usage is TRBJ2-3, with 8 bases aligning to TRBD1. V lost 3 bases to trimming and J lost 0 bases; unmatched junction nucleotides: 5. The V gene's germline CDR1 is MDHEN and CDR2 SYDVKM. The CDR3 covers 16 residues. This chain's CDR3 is CASSLGTGSSTDTQYF. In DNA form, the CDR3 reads TGTGCCAGCAGTTTGGGGACAGGTTCTAGCACAGATACGCAGTATTTT.

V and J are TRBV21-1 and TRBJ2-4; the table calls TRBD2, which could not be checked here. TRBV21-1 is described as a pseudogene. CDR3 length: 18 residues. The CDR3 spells CASSKRGREGLAKNIQYF. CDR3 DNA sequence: TGTGCCAGCAGCAAAAGGGGACGGGAGGGCCTAGCCAAAAACATTCAGTACTTC.

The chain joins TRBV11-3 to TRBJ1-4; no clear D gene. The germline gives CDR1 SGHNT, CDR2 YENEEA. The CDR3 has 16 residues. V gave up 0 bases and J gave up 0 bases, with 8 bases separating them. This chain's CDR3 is CASSLDPGTTNEKLFF. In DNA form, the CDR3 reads TGTGCCAGCAGCTTAGATCCCGGGACAACTAATGAAAAACTGTTTTTT.

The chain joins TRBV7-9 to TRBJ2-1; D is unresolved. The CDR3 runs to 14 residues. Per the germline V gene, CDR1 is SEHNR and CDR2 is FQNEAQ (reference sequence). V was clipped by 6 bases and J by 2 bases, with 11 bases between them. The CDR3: CASRGTGAYNEQFF. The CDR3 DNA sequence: TGTGCCAGCAGGGGTACTGGCGCCTACAATGAGCAGTTCTTC.

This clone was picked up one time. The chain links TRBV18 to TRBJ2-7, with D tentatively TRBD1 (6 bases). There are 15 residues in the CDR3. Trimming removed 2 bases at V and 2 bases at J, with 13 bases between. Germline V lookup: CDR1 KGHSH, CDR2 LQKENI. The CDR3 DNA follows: TGTGCCAGCTCACCAACTAGGACAGTGACCTACGAGCAGTACTTC. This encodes CASSPTRTVTYEQYF.

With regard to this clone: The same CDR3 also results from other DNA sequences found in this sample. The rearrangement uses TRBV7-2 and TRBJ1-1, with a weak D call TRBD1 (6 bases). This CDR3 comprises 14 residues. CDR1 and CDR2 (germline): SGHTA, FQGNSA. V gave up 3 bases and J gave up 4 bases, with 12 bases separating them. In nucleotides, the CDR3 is TGTGCCAGCAGCTTTCGGGGGGGCGGCACTGAAGCTTTCTTT. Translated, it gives CASSFRGGGTEAFF.

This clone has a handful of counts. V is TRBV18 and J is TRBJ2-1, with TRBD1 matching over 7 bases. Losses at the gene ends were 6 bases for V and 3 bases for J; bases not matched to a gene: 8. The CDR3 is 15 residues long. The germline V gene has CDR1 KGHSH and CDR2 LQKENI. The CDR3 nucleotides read TGTGCCAGCTCGCCCAACAGGGGTAACTACAATGAGCAGTTCTTC. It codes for CASSPNRGNYNEQFF. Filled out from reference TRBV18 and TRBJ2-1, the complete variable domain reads NAGVMQNPRHLVRRRGQEARLRCSPMKGHSHVYWYRQLPEEGLKFMVYLQKENIIDESGMPKERFSAEFPKEGPSILRIQQVVRGDSAAYFCASSPNRGNYNEQFFGPGTRLTVL.

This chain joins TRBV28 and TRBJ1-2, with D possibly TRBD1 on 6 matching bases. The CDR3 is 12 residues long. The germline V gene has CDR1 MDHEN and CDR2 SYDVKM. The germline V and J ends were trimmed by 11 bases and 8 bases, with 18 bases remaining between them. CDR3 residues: CAFGGQSRGYTF. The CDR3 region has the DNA TGTGCCTTTGGGGGGCAATCGCGGGGCTACACCTTC.

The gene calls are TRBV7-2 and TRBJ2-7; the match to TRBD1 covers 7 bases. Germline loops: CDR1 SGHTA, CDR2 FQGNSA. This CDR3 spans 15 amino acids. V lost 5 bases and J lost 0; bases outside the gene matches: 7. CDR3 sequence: CASSPGGANSYEQYF. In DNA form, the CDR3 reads TGTGCCAGCAGCCCAGGGGGAGCAAACTCCTACGAGCAGTACTTC.

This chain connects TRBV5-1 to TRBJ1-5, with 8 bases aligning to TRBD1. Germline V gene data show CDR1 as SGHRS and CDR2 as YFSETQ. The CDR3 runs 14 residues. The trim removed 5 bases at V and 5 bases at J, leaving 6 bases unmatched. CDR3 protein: CASSPGGIDQPQHF. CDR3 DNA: TGCGCCAGCAGTCCAGGGGGCATCGATCAGCCCCAGCATTTT.

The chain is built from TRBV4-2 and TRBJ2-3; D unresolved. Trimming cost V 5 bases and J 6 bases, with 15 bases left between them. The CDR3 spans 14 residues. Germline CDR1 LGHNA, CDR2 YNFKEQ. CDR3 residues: CASSSRLNRDTQYF. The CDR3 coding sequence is TGTGCCAGCAGCTCCCGACTGAACCGCGATACGCAGTATTTT.

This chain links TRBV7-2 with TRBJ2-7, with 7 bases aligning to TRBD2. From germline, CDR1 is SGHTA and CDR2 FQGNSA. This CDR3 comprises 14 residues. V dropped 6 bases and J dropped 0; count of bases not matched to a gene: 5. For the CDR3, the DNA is TGTGCCAGCAGGGCAACGGGAGGCTCCTACGAGCAGTACTTC. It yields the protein CASRATGGSYEQYF. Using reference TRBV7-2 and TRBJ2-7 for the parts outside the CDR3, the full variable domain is GAGVSQSPSNKVTEKGKDVELRCDPISGHTALYWYRQSLGQGLEFLIYFQGNSAPDKSGLPSDRFSAERTGGSVSTLTIQRTQQEDSAVYLCASRATGGSYEQYFGPGTRLTVT.

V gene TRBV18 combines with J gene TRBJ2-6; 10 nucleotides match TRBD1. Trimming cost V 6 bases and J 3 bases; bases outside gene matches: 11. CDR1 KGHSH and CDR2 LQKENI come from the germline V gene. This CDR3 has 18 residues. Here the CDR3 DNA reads TGTGCCAGCTCCGCCGGGACAGGGGTGTACTTTGGGGCCAACGTCCTGACTTTC. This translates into CASSAGTGVYFGANVLTF. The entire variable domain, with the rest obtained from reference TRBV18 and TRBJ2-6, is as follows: NAGVMQNPRHLVRRRGQEARLRCSPMKGHSHVYWYRQLPEEGLKFMVYLQKENIIDESGMPKERFSAEFPKEGPSILRIQQVVRGDSAAYFCASSAGTGVYFGANVLTFGAGSRLTVL.

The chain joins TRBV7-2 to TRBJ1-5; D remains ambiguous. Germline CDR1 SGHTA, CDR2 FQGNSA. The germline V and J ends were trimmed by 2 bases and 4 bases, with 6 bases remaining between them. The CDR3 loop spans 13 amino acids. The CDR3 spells CASSLIDNQPQHF. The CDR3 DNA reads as TGTGCCAGCAGCTTAATAGATAATCAGCCCCAGCATTTT.

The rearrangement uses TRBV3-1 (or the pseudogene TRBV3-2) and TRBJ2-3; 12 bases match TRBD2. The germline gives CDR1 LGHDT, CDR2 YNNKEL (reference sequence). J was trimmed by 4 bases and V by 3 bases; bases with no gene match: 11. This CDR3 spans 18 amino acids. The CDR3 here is CASSHTGLAGTGADTQYF. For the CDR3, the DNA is TGTGCCAGCAGCCACACCGGACTAGCGGGAACGGGGGCAGATACGCAGTATTTT.

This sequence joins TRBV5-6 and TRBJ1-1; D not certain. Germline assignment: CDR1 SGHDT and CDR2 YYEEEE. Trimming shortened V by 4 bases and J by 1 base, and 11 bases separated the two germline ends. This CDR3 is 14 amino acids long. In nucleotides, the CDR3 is TGTGCCAGCAGCCCTATAGGGCGGAACACTGAAGCTTTCTTT. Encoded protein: CASSPIGRNTEAFF.